This entry concerns a single TCR beta chain. No antigen is known for it. The data belong to a study of human T cells and chemical hapten exposure. Per the original data handling: A per-sample median of roughly 96,000 TCRs was observed, with counts ranging from roughly 20,000 to 690,600. MiXCR, applied by TCRdb to the RACE reads, yields one record per CDR3 protein. The V and J calls come from TCRdb's annotation, not from the publication. The table records approximately 350,000 distinct CDR3 sequences, around 6% of them present only once. Study results and limitations: Expanded TCRs showed more large CDR3 clusters than pre-sensitization or healthy control sets.

V lost 3 bases, J lost 5 bases, and 9 bases lay in between. The germline V gene encodes CDR1 SGHRS and CDR2 YFSETQ. CDR3 length: 13 residues. The time point was: patch test 2, 6 weeks after DPC sensitization. The treatment: therapeutic diphenylcyclopropenone sensitization with weekly scalp DPC. Alopecia patients between 18 and 70 years old and suitable for DPC were used as donors. This receptor was obtained from a woman between 18 and 29 years old with alopecia areata. Some clones in this sample may be carry-over from other donors' samples. Specimen: whole blood, collected in connection with sensitization to the hapten diphenylcyclopropenone (DPC). V gene TRBV5-1 combines with J gene TRBJ2-1; either TRBD1 or TRBD2 may supply D (5 bases each). For the CDR3, the DNA is TGCGCCAGCAGCTCCGGGACCCACAATGAGCAGTTCTTC. Translated, it gives CASSSGTHNEQFF.